A single sample gave rise to the 20 T cell receptor beta chains below, sequenced in a study of neurological immune-mediated disorders. A single record per CDR3 protein comes from TCRdb applying MiXCR to the 5' RACE reads. The table includes 50,000 to 85,000 distinct CDR3 sequences, 5.2% detected once. The specimen was PBMCs. These receptors were obtained from a young woman with multiple sclerosis.

The gene calls are TRBV29-1 and TRBJ2-1; TRBD2 matches at 11 bases. The V gene end was trimmed by 5 bases and the J gene end by 6 bases; junction bases not matched to a gene: 18. The V gene's germline CDR1 is SQVTM and CDR2 ANQGSEA. The CDR3 length is 18 residues. CDR3 DNA sequence: TGCAGCGTTTCCCCCAGGATGTCAAGTAGCGGGGGGGCCAATGAGCAGTTCTTC. This translates into CSVSPRMSSSGGANEQFF.

This clonotype was seen many times. This chain connects TRBV20-1 to TRBJ2-7; D unclear. Trimming removed 3 bases from V and 0 bases from J, with 15 bases in between. This CDR3 is 15 amino acids long. Germline CDR1 reads DFQATT; CDR2 reads SNEGSKA (reference sequence). CDR3 loop: CSASMYYLFSYEQYF. The CDR3 nucleotides read TGCAGTGCTAGTATGTACTACTTATTCTCCTACGAGCAGTACTTC.

This clonotype showed up just a few times. The chain carries TRBV7-9 and TRBJ2-2, with 7 bases fitting TRBD1. Trimming cost V 4 bases and J 0 bases; bases outside gene matches: 5. Germline-derived CDR1 and CDR2 are SEHNR and FQNEAQ (reference sequence). CDR3 length: 16 residues. The CDR3: CASSSDRTPNTGELFF. The DNA for the CDR3 is TGTGCCAGCAGCTCGGACAGGACACCGAACACCGGGGAGCTGTTTTTT.

This clonotype was observed many times. This chain uses TRBV7-6 with TRBJ1-1; tentative D call: TRBD1 (5 bases). V was trimmed by 1 base and J by 3 bases, leaving 12 bases between them. The germline V gene has CDR1 SGHVS and CDR2 FNYEAQ. This CDR3 has 15 residues. CDR3 amino acids: CASSLGQPTYTEAFF. The DNA of the CDR3 is TGTGCCAGCAGCTTAGGACAGCCAACCTACACTGAAGCTTTCTTT.

This clonotype has ten or more counts. The CDR3 coding sequence is TGCGCCACTCGACTAGCGGGGGGCCGGGTGGGAGAGACCCAGTACTTC. Translation gives CATRLAGGRVGETQYF. The rearrangement uses TRBV5-1 and TRBJ2-5; TRBD2 matches 13 bases. The CDR3 length is 16 residues. Germline CDR1 SGHRS, CDR2 YFSETQ. V shed 9 bases, J shed 4 bases, and the junction held 12 bases outside the gene matches.

This clonotype was picked up a small number of times. The chain couples TRBV12-3 or TRBV12-4 to TRBJ1-5; D might be TRBD1 (5 bases). This CDR3 contains 12 residues. V was pared by 7 bases and J by 7 bases, with 11 bases between. The CDR3 sequence: CASTTGGQPQHF. CDR3 nucleotides: TGTGCCAGCACCACCGGGGGGCAGCCCCAGCATTTT.

This rearrangement joins TRBV6-6 to TRBJ1-1, with 8 positions matching TRBD1. V dropped 4 bases and J dropped 7; count of bases not matched to a gene: 5. The germline CDR1 and CDR2 sequences are MNHNY and SVGAGI (reference sequence). The CDR3 totals 13 residues. CDR3 bases: TGTGCCAGCAGTTTTGGACAGGGCAGTGAAGCTTTCTTT. Its protein product is CASSFGQGSEAFF.

This clonotype was observed at least ten times. V and J are TRBV7-9 and TRBJ1-2; D not resolved. Per the germline V gene, CDR1 is SEHNR and CDR2 is FQNEAQ (reference sequence). The V end lost 6 bases, the J end lost 2 bases, and 4 bases lay between the germline ends. The CDR3 totals 11 residues. This chain's CDR3 is CASSSNYGYTF. The CDR3 bases are TGTGCCAGCAGTTCAAACTATGGCTACACCTTC.

There are many counts of this clonotype. The chain recombines TRBV5-1 with TRBJ2-2; D is uncertain. V was cut by 5 bases and J by 1 base, with 9 bases left in between. Germline CDR1 reads SGHRS; CDR2 reads YFSETQ. There are 14 residues in the CDR3. The CDR3 spells CASSPAQNTGELFF. CDR3 DNA: TGCGCCAGCAGTCCCGCCCAGAACACCGGGGAGCTGTTTTTT.

This clonotype was seen many times. The chain links TRBV12-3 or TRBV12-4 to TRBJ2-1, with 9 bases aligning to TRBD2. The length of the CDR3 is 14 residues. With V trimmed by 10 bases and J by 5 bases, 9 bases remained unmatched. The CDR3 DNA follows: TGTGCCACCTCTCGCGGGGGGGCCGACAATGAGCAGTTCTTC. Its translation: CATSRGGADNEQFF.

This clonotype was observed many times. The rearrangement links TRBV5-1 to TRBJ2-5; possibly TRBD1 or TRBD2 for D (6 bases each). The CDR3 contains 16 residues. The germline V gene encodes CDR1 SGHRS and CDR2 YFSETQ. The V gene lost 0 bases and the J gene lost 4 bases, with 16 bases spanning the gap. The CDR3 nucleotides are TGCGCCAGCAGCTTGGGTTTACAGGGAGGATCAGAGACCCAGTACTTC. It encodes CASSLGLQGGSETQYF.

The chain has TRBV20-1 and TRBJ2-1; TRBD2 aligns across 8 bases. Germline V gene lookup returns CDR1 DFQATT and CDR2 SNEGSKA (reference sequence). After removal of 4 bases from V and 5 bases from J, the junction contained 7 bases not matched to a gene. The CDR3 consists of 14 residues. CDR3 bases: TGCAGTGCTATACGGGGGGGCATCAACAATGAGCAGTTCTTC. This encodes CSAIRGGINNEQFF.

This clonotype has a count of ten or more. This rearrangement joins TRBV10-3 to TRBJ2-2; D could derive from TRBD1 or TRBD2 (5 bases each). CDR3 length: 14 residues. V lost 8 bases, J lost 6 bases, and 16 bases lay in between. Germline V gene sequence: CDR1 ENHRY, CDR2 SYGVKD. The CDR3 is CAIGDGALAGELFF. The CDR3 DNA reads TGTGCCATCGGGGACGGGGCCCTCGCCGGGGAGCTGTTTTTT.

This clonotype has at least ten counts. CDR3 region: CASEKVGGRSEQYF. The CDR3 DNA is TGTGCCAGCGAGAAGGTTGGGGGGCGCAGCGAGCAGTACTTC. The chain links TRBV2 to TRBJ2-7; D may correspond to TRBD1 or TRBD2 (6 bases each). V shed 8 bases and J shed 6 bases, with 20 bases lying between them. Per germline, CDR1 SNHLY and CDR2 FYNNEI. The CDR3 spans 14 residues. The full variable domain, in which reference TRBV2 and TRBJ2-7 provide the parts outside the CDR3, is EPEVTQTPSHQVTQMGQEVILRCVPISNHLYFYWYRQILGQKVEFLVSFYNNEISEKSEIFDDQFSVERPDGSNFTLKIRSTKLEDSAMYFCASEKVGGRSEQYFGPGTRLTVT.

This clonotype was seen repeatedly, ten times or more. The chain carries TRBV24-1 and TRBJ2-7; TRBD1 matches 7 bases. From germline, CDR1 is KGHDR and CDR2 SFDVKD. The CDR3 has 15 residues. The V gene end was trimmed by 1 base and the J gene end by 2 bases; junction bases not matched to a gene: 4. CDR3 nucleotides: TGTGCCACCAGTGATTTAGGGGACAGACCCTACGAGCAGTACTTC. This sequence encodes CATSDLGDRPYEQYF.

This clonotype was found many times. The V gene is TRBV28, the J gene TRBJ1-6, with D maybe TRBD1 (6 bases). Trimming pared 6 bases from V and 6 bases from J, leaving 18 bases between. The germline CDR1 and CDR2 sequences are MDHEN and SYDVKM. The CDR3 spans 16 residues. CDR3 residues: CASSADPGAVNSPLHF. The CDR3 bases are TGTGCCAGCAGCGCCGATCCGGGGGCTGTTAATTCACCCCTCCACTTT.

This clonotype was counted ten times or more. The chain combines TRBV15 with TRBJ2-5; the D is unclear. The germline V and J ends were trimmed by 1 base and 0 bases, with 9 bases remaining between them. The V gene's germline CDR1 is LNHNV and CDR2 YYDKDF (reference sequence). This CDR3 region has 15 residues. The CDR3 reads CATSRGLINQETQYF. In nucleotides, the CDR3 is TGTGCCACCAGCAGAGGGTTGATAAACCAAGAGACCCAGTACTTC.

This clonotype was counted a few times. V is TRBV20-1 and J is TRBJ2-3, with D uncertain. V was cut by 0 bases and J by 2 bases, with 12 bases left in between. CDR3 size: 15 residues. CDR1 is DFQATT and CDR2 is SNEGSKA in the germline V gene (reference sequence). CDR3 in amino acids: CSARESTTHTDTQYF. The CDR3, as DNA: TGCAGTGCTAGAGAATCTACCACCCACACAGATACGCAGTATTTT.

At least ten counts were recorded for this clonotype. The chain is built from TRBV29-1 and TRBJ2-5; no definite D call. The CDR3 has 12 residues. Trimming pared 5 bases from V and 3 bases from J, leaving 10 bases between. Germline V gives CDR1 SQVTM, CDR2 ANQGSEA. This chain's CDR3 is CSVNSQKETQYF. In DNA form, the CDR3 reads TGCAGCGTTAACAGTCAAAAAGAGACCCAGTACTTC.

This clonotype was seen at least ten times. DNA for the CDR3: TGTGCCAGCACACCAAGAGGCCGCTCCTACAATGAGCAGTTCTTC. Amino acid sequence: CASTPRGRSYNEQFF. The J gene is TRBJ2-1, the V gene TRBV12-3 or TRBV12-4; the D is unclear. The CDR3 covers 15 residues. V shed 7 bases and J shed 0 bases, with 13 bases lying between them.